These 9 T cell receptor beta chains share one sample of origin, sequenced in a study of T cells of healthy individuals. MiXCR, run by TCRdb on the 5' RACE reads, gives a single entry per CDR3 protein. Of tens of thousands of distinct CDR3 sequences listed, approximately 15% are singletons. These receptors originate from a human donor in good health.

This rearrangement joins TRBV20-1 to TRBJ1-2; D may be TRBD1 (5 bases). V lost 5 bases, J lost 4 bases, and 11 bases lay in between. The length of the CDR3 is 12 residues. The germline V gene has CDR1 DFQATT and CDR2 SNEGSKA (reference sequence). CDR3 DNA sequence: TGCAGTGCTTCGGGGACGGGCTATGGCTACACCTTC. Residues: CSASGTGYGYTF.

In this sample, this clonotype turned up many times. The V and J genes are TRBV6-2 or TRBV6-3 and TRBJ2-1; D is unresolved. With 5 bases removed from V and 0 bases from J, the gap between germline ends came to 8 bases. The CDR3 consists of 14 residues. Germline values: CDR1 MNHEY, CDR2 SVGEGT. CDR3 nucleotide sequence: TGTGCCAGCAGTGGACCGATCTCCTACAATGAGCAGTTCTTC. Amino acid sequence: CASSGPISYNEQFF.

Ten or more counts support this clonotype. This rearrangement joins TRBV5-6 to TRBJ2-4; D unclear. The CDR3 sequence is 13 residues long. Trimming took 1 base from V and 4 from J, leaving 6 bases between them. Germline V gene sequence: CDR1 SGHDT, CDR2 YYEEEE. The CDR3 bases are TGTGCCAGCAGCTTGACCCTAAAAAACATTCAGTACTTC. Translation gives CASSLTLKNIQYF.

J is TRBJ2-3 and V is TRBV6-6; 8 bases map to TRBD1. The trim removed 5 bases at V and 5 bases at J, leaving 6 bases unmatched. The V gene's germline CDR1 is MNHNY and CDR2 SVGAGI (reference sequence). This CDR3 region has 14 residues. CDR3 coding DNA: TGTGCCAGCAGTCGTCAGGGGGCACAAGATACGCAGTATTTT. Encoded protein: CASSRQGAQDTQYF.

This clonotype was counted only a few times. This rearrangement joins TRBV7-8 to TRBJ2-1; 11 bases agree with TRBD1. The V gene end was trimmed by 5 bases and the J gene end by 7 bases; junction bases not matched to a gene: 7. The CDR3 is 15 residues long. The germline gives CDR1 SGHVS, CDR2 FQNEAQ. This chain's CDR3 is CASSPGRDRGNEQFF. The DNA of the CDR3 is TGTGCCAGCAGCCCAGGCAGGGACAGGGGGAATGAGCAGTTCTTC.

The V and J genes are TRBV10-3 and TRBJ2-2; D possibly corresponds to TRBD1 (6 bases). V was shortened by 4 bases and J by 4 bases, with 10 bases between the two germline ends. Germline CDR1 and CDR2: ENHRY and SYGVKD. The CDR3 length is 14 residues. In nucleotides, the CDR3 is TGTGCCATCAGTGGGGGGCGAATCACCGGGGAGCTGTTTTTT. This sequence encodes CAISGGRITGELFF.

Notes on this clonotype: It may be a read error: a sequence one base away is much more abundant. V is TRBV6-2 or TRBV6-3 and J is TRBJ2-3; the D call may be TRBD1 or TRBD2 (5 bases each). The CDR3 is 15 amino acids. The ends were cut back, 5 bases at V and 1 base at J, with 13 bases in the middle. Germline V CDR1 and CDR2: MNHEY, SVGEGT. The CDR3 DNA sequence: TGTGCCAGCAGTGACTACGACAGTGGCACAGATACGCAGTATTTT. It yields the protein CASSDYDSGTDTQYF.

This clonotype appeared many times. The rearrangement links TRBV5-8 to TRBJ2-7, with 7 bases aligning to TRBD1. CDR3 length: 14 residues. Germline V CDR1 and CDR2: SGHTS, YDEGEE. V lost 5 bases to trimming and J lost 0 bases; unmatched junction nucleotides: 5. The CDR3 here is CASRNRGSSYEQYF. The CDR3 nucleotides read TGTGCCAGCAGAAACAGGGGCAGCTCCTACGAGCAGTACTTC.

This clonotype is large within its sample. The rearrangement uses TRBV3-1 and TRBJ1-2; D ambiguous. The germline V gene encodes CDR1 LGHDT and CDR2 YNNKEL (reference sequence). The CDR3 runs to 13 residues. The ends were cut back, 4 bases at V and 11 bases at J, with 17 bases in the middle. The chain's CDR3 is CASSPATDVSYTF. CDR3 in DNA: TGTGCCAGCAGCCCCGCCACAGATGTGAGTTACACCTTC.